The rows below give T cell receptor beta chains drawn from one sample of a study of blood T cells in healthy people across ages. MiXCR, run by TCRdb on the 5' RACE reads, gives a single entry per CDR3 protein. Of over 600,000 distinct CDR3 sequences in the sample, roughly 43% were seen once. Input material: blood. The receptors originated from an older man in good health. The CDR3 runs from the conserved cysteine through the conserved F or W. D genes are given only for firm matches. Only part of the rows carry a size: once, few, many, or a class if the clone is expanded.

J: TRBJ2-1
V: TRBV20-1
size: few
D: TRBD2
CDR3: CSAMGVVWTSAYNEQFF
DNA: TGCAGTGCTATGGGGGTTGTTTGGACTAGCGCCTACAATGAGCAGTTCTTC

J: TRBJ1-1
V: TRBV10-3
size: once
D: -
CDR3: CAITAQLRTEAFF
DNA: TGTGCCATCACCGCGCAACTGCGTACTGAAGCTTTCTTT

J: TRBJ2-5
V: TRBV11-2
size: few
D: TRBD1
CDR3: CASSRQGRSQETQYF
DNA: TGTGCCAGCAGCCGACAGGGACGATCCCAAGAGACCCAGTACTTC

J: TRBJ1-2
V: TRBV7-2
size: -
D: -
CDR3: CASSLGASDYGYTF
DNA: TGTGCCAGCAGCTTAGGAGCCAGTGACTATGGCTACACCTTC

J: TRBJ2-7
V: TRBV4-2
size: -
D: TRBD1
CDR3: CASSQGGTETTYEQYF
DNA: TGTGCCAGCAGCCAAGGTGGGACAGAGACGACCTACGAGCAGTACTTC

J: TRBJ1-2
V: TRBV29-1
size: -
D: -
CDR3: CSVDLGGRRNGYTF
DNA: TGCAGCGTTGACCTCGGGGGGCGCAGAAATGGCTACACCTTC

J: TRBJ2-5
V: TRBV11-2
size: -
D: -
CDR3: CASSLAQPWETQYF
DNA: TGTGCCAGCAGCTTAGCCCAACCGTGGGAGACCCAGTACTTC

J: TRBJ2-3
V: TRBV10-3
size: few
D: TRBD2
CDR3: CAISEAAGGPDTQYF
DNA: TGTGCCATCAGTGAGGCAGCGGGAGGGCCCGATACGCAGTATTTT

J: TRBJ2-7
V: TRBV9
size: -
D: TRBD2
CDR3: CASSVDGGRYNEQYF
DNA: TGTGCCAGCAGCGTAGATGGCGGGAGGTACAATGAGCAGTACTTC

J: TRBJ2-5
V: TRBV20-1
size: few
D: -
CDR3: CSAPHGGMETQYF
DNA: TGCAGTGCTCCTCATGGGGGGATGGAGACCCAGTACTTC

J: TRBJ2-5
V: TRBV6-6
size: -
D: -
CDR3: CASSTAQETQYF
DNA: TGTGCCAGCAGTACAGCCCAAGAGACCCAGTACTTC